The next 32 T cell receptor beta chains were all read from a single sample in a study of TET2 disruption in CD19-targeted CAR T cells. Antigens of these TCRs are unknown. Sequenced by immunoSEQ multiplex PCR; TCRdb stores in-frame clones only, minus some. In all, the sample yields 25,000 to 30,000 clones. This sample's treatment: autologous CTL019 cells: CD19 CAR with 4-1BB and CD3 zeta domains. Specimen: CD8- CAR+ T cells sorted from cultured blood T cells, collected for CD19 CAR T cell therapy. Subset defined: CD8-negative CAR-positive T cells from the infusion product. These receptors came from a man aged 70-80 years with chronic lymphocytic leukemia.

The covered CDR3 bases are TGCGCCAGCAGCTTTGGGGGCCTCACAGATACG. It translates to CASSFGGLTDT. The complete CDR3 reads CASSFGGLTDTQYF. V usage is TRBV5-1 and J usage is TRBJ2-3; a weak D match, TRBD1 (6 bases). The observed sequence ends 3 residues before the CDR3 terminus, with the missing tail filled in from the germline J gene. Trimming took off 2 bases at V and 2 bases at J, with 9 bases between the two ends. Germline CDR1 reads SGHRS; CDR2 reads YFSETQ. CDR3 length equals 14 residues.

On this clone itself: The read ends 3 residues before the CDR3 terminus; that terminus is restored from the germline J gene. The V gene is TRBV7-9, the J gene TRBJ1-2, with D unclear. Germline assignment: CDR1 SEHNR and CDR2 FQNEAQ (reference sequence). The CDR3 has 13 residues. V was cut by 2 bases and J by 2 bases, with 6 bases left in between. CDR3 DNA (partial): TGTGCCAGCAGCTTAATTGGCAACTATGGC. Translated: CASSLIGNYG. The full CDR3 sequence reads CASSLIGNYGYTF.

The CDR3 region is CSARSGTGSSNEQFF. CDR3 DNA, as far as it was read: TGCAGTGCCAGATCCGGGACAGGTAGCAGCAATGAG. The chain recombines TRBV20-1 with TRBJ2-1, with TRBD1 identical over 8 bases. The CDR3 extends 3 residues past the end of the read, so its final part is completed from the germline J gene. Germline V gives CDR1 DFQATT, CDR2 SNEGSKA (reference sequence). CDR3 length equals 15 residues. J lost 6 bases, V lost 6 bases, and 13 bases had no gene match.

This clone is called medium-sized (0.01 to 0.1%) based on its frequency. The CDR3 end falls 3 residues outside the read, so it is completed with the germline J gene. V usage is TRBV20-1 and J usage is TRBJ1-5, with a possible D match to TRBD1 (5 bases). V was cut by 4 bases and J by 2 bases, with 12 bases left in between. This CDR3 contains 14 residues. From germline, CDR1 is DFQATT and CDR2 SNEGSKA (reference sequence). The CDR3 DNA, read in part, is TGCAGTGCTACAGGGAGGGTGGGCAATCAGCCC. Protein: CSATGRVGNQP. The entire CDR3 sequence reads CSATGRVGNQPQHF.

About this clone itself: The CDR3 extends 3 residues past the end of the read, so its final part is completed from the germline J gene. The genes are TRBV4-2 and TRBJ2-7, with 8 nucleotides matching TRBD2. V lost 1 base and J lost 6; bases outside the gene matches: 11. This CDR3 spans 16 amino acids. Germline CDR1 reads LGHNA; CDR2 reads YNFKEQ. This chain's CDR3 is CASSQVSSGGLSEQYF. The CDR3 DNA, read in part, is TGTGCCAGCAGCCAAGTTTCAAGCGGGGGATTGAGCGAG.

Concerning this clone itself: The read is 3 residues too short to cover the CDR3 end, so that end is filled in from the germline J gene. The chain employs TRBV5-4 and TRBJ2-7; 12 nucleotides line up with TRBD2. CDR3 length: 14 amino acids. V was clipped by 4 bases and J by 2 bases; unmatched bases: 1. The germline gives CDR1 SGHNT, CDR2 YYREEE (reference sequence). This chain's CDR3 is CASSLAGGTYEQYF. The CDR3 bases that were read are TGTGCCAGCAGCCTAGCGGGGGGGACCTACGAG.

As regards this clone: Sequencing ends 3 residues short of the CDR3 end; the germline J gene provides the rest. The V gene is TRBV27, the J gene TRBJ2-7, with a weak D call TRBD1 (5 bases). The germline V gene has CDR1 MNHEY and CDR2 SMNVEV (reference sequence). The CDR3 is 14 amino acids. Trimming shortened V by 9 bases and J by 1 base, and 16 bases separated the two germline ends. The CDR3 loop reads CASQRTAGSYEQYF. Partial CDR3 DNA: TGTGCCAGTCAAAGAACGGCAGGGTCCTACGAG.

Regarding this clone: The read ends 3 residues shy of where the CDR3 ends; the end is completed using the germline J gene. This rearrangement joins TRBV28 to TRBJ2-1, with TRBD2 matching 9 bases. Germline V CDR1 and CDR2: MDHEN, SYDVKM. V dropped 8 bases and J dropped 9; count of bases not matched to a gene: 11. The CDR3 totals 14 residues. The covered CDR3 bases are TGTGCCAGCGGCTTAGTGGGAGCGGGGGGTGAG. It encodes CASGLVGAGGE. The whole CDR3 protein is CASGLVGAGGEQFF.

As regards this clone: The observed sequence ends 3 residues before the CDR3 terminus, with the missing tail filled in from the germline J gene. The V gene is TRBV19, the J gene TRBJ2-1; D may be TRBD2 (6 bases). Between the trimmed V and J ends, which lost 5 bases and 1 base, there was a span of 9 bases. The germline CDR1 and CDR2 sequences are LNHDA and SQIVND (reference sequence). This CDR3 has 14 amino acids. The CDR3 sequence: CASSGDSSYNEQFF. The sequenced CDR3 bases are TGTGCCAGTAGTGGGGACTCGTCCTACAATGAG.

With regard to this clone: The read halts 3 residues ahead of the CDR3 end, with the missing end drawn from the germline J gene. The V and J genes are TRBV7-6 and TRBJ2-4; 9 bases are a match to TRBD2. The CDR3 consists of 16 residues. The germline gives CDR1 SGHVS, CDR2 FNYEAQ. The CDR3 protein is CASSLEASGAQETQYF. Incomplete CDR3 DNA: TGTGCCAGCAGCTTAGAAGCTAGCGGGGCCCAAGAGACT.

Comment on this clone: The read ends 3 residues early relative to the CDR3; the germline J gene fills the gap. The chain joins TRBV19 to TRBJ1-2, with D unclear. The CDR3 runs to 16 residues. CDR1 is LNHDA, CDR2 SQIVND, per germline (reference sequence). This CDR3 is CASSVVAGGGTDTYTF. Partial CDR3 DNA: TGTGCCAGTAGTGTGGTCGCGGGAGGAGGCACAGATACC.

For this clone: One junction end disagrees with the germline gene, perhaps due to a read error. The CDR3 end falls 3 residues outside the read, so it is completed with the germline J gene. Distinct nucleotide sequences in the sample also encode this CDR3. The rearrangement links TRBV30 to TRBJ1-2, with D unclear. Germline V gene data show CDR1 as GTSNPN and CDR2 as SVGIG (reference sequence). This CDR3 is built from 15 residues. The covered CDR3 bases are TGTGCCTGGAGTTTATTTGAATCGGCTAACTATGGT. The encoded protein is CAWSLFESANYG. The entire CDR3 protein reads CAWSLFESANYGYTF.

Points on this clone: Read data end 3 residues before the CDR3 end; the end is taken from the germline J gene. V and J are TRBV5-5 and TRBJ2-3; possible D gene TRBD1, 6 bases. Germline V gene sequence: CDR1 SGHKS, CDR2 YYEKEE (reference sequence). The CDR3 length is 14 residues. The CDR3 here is CASSFGTLNQPQYF. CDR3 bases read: TGTGCCAGCAGCTTCGGGACACTCAATCAGCCG.

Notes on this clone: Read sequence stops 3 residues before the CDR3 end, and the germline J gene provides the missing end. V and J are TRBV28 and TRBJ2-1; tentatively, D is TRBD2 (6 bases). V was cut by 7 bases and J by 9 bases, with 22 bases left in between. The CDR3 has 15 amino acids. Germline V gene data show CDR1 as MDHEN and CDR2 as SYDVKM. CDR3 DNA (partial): TGTGCCAGCAACCCCATGGGGGGTGTCGGGAGTGAG. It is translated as CASNPMGGVGSE. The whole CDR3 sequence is CASNPMGGVGSEQFF.

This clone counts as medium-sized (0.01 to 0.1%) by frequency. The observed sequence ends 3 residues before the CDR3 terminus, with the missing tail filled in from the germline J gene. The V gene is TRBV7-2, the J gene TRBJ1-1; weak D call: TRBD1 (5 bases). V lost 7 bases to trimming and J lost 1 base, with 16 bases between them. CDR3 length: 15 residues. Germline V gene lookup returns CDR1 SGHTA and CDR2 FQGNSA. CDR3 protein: CASTRGGIGNTEAFF. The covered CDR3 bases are TGTGCCAGCACCCGGGGGGGGATAGGGAACACTGAA.

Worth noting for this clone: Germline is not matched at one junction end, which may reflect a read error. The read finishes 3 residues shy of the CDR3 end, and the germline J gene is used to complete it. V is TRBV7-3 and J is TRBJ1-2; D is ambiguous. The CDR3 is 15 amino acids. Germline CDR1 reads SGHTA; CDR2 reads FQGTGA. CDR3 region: CASGFPGGDNYGYTF. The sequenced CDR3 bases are TGTGCCAGCGGATTCCCCGGAGGAGATAACTATGGT.

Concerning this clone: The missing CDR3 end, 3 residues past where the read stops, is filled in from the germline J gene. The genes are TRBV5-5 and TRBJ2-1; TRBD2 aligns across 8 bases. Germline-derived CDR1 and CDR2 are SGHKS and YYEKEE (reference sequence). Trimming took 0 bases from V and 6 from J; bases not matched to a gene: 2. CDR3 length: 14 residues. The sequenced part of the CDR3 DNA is TGTGCCAGCAGCTTGGCCGGGACTAGCAATGAG. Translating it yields CASSLAGTSNE. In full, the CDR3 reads CASSLAGTSNEQFF.

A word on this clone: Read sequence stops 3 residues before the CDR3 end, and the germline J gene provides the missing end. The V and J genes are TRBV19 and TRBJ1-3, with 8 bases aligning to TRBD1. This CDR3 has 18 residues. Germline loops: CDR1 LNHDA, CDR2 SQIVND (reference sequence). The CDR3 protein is CASIRGQGQVSSGNVIYF. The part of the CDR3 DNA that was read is TGTGCCAGTATCCGCGGACAGGGCCAAGTTTCCTCTGGAAACGTT.

The sequenced CDR3 bases are TGTGCCAGTAGTACTGGTCAGAGAGGT. The encoded protein is CASSTGQRG. The CDR3 as a whole reads CASSTGQRGQYF. The chain couples TRBV19 to TRBJ2-4; D uncertain. The read is 3 residues too short to cover the CDR3 end, so that end is filled in from the germline J gene. The CDR3 sequence is 12 residues long. The germline V gene has CDR1 LNHDA and CDR2 SQIVND (reference sequence).

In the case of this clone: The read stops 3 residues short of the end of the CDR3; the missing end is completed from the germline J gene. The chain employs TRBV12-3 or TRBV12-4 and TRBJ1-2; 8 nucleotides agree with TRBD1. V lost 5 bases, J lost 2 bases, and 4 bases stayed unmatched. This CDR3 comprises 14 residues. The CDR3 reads CASSQGALNYGYTF. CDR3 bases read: TGTGCCAGCAGTCAGGGGGCGTTGAACTATGGC.

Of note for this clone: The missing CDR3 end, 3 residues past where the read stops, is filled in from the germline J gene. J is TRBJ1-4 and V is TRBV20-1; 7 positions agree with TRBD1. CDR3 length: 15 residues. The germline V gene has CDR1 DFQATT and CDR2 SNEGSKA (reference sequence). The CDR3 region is CSTRQGGGVNSPLFF. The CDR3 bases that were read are TGCAGTACCCGACAAGGAGGGGGCGTTAATTCACCA.

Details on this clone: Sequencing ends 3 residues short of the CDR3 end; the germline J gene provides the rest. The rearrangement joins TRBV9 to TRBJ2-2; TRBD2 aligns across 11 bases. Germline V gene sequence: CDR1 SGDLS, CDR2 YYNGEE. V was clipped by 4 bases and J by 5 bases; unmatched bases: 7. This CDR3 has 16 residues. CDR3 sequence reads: CASSTRTSGQTGELFF. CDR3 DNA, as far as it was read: TGTGCCAGCAGCACGAGGACTAGCGGGCAGACCGGGGAG. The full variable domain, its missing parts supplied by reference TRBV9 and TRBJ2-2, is DSGVTQTPKHLITATGQRVTLRCSPRSGDLSVYWYQQSLDQGLQFLIQYYNGEERAKGNILERFSAQQFPDLHSELNLSSLELGDSALYFCASSTRTSGQTGELFFGEGSRLTVL.

The CDR3 DNA, read in part, is TGTGCCAGCAGCTTAAGGACAGATCTTCATGGC. Amino acids: CASSLRTDLHG. The whole CDR3 sequence is CASSLRTDLHGYTF. This chain uses TRBV5-8 with TRBJ1-2; D might be TRBD1 (6 bases). From the germline J gene comes the end of the CDR3, since the read stops 3 residues before it. Germline assignment: CDR1 SGHTS and CDR2 YDEGEE. The CDR3 is made up of 14 amino acids. V shed 2 bases and J shed 6 bases, with 14 bases lying between them.

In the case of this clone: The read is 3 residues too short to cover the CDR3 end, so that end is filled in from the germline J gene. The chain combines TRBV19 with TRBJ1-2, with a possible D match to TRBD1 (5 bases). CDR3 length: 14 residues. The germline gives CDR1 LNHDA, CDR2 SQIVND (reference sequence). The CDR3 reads CASGTGLIYNDYTF. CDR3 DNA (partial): TGTGCCAGTGGGACTGGGTTGATCTACAATGAC.

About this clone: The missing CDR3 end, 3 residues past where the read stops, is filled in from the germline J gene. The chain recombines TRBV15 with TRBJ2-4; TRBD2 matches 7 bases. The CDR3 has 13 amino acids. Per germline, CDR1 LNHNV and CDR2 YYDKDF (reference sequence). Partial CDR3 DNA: TGTGCCACCAGCAGAGATGGGCGGGAGACT. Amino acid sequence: CATSRDGRET. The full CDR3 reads CATSRDGRETQYF.

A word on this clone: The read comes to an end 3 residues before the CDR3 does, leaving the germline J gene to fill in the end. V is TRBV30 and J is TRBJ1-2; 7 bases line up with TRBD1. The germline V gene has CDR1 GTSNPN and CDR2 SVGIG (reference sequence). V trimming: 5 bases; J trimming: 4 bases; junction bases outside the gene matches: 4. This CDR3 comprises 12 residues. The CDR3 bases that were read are TGTGCCTGGGATCGGACAGGCTATGGC. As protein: CAWDRTGYG. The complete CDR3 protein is CAWDRTGYGYTF.

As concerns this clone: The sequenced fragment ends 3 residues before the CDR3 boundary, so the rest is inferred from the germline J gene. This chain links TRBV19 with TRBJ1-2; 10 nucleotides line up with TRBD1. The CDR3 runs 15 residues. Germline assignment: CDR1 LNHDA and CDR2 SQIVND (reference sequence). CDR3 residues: CASRQGQGEYNDYTF. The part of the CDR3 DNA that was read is TGTGCCAGTAGACAAGGACAGGGGGAGTACAATGAC. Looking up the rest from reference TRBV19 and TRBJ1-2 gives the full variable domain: DGGITQSPKYLFRKEGQNVTLSCEQNLNHDAMYWYRQDPGQGLRLIYYSQIVNDFQKGDIAEGYSVSREKKESFPLTVTSAQKNPTAFYLCASRQGQGEYNDYTFGSGTRLTVV.

CDR3 DNA, as far as it was read: TGTGCCAGTAGTCATCGACTAGCGGGGGGGCCGACAGATACG. Its protein is CASSHRLAGGPTDT. The complete CDR3 protein is CASSHRLAGGPTDTQYF. This chain connects TRBV19 to TRBJ2-3, with 14 bases aligning to TRBD2. Read coverage stops 3 residues before the CDR3 terminus; the germline J gene supplies the remainder. The CDR3 totals 17 residues. V shed 5 bases, J shed 3 bases, and the junction held 7 bases outside the gene matches. Germline V gene data show CDR1 as LNHDA and CDR2 as SQIVND (reference sequence).

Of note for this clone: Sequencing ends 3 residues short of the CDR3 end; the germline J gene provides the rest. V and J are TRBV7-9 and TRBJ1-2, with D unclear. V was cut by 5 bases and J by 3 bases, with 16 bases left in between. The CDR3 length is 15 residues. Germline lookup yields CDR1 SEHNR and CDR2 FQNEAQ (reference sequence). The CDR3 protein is CASSIQQNRDYGYTF. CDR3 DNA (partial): TGTGCCAGCAGCATACAGCAAAATAGGGACTATGGC.

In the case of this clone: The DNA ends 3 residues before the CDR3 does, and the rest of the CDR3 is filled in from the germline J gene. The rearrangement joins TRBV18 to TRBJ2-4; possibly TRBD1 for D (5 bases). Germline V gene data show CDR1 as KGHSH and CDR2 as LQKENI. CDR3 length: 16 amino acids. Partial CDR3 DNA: TGTGCCAGCTCACCACCGCTGTGGCAGGGAAGCTATGGT. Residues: CASSPPLWQGSYG. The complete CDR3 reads CASSPPLWQGSYGQYF.

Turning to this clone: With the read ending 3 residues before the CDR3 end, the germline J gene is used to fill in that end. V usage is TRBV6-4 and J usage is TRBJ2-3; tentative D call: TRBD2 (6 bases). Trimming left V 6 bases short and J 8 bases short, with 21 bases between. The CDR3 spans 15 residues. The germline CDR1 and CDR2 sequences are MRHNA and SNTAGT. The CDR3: CASSTQSGEEGTQYF. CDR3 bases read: TGTGCCAGCAGCACCCAGTCGGGGGAAGAGGGTACG.

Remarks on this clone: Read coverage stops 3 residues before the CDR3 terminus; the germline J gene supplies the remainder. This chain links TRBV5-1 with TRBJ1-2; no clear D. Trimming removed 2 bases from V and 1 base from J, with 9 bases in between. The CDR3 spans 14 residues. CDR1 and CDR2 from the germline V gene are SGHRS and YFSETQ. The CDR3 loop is CASSLGSLNYGYTF. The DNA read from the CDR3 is TGCGCCAGCAGCTTAGGCAGTCTTAACTATGGC.